These T cell receptor beta chains were read from a single sample in a study of blood T cell repertoires in COVID-19. The assay was immunoSEQ multiplex PCR, and TCRdb's table has in-frame clones only and misses some. The repertoire holds roughly 440,000 clones, with more than 70% as singletons. The sequencing sample was made of peripheral blood. The receptors originated from a woman between 45 and 65 years old with COVID-19, enrolled during active disease. Both conserved end residues are part of each CDR3. Fields, in order: CDR3 protein, CDR3 DNA, D gene, J gene, V gene, clone size. D genes are given only for firm matches. Clone size appears in some rows only: once, few, many, or a class for an expanded clone.

CDR3: CASRRQDTNTEAFF; DNA: TGTGCCAGCAGGAGACAGGATACGAACACTGAAGCTTTCTTT; D: -; J: TRBJ1-1; V: TRBV6-5; size: -
CDR3: CAWSVFTGDTEAFF; DNA: TGTGCCTGGAGTGTTTTTACAGGGGACACTGAAGCTTTCTTT; D: TRBD1; J: TRBJ1-1; V: TRBV30; size: -
CDR3: CASSDFGDRLEAFF; DNA: TGTGCCAGCAGTGACTTCGGGGACAGACTTGAAGCTTTCTTT; D: TRBD1; J: TRBJ1-1; V: TRBV2; size: -
CDR3: CAIKEGLEVGEQYF; DNA: TGTGCCATCAAGGAGGGGTTGGAAGTAGGCGAGCAGTACTTC; D: -; J: TRBJ2-7; V: TRBV10-3; size: -
CDR3: CASSRGRPGANVLTF; DNA: TGTGCCAGCAGCCGAGGTCGTCCTGGGGCCAACGTCCTGACTTTC; D: -; J: TRBJ2-6; V: TRBV6-5; size: few
CDR3: CASSQEGQGYGYTF; DNA: TGCGCCAGCAGCCAAGAGGGACAGGGCTATGGCTACACCTTC; D: TRBD1; J: TRBJ1-2; V: TRBV4-1; size: -
CDR3: CASSYDGGEAFF; DNA: TGTGCCAGCTCTTATGACGGGGGTGAAGCTTTCTTT; D: -; J: TRBJ1-1; V: TRBV18; size: -
CDR3: CASSYSIGRNSPLHF; DNA: TGTGCCAGCAGTTACTCCATTGGCAGGAATTCACCCCTCCACTTT; D: -; J: TRBJ1-6; V: TRBV6-2/TRBV6-3; size: -
CDR3: CASSKGQTIGFRETQYF; DNA: TGTGCCAGCAGCAAAGGTCAGACAATCGGTTTTAGAGAGACCCAGTACTTC; D: -; J: TRBJ2-5; V: TRBV21-1; size: -
CDR3: CASRQGYEKLFF; DNA: TGTGCCAGTAGACAGGGATATGAAAAACTGTTTTTT; D: -; J: TRBJ1-4; V: TRBV19; size: -
CDR3: CASSFSGGNEKLFF; DNA: TGCGCCAGCAGCTTCTCAGGGGGTAATGAAAAACTGTTTTTT; D: TRBD1; J: TRBJ1-4; V: TRBV5-1; size: -
CDR3: CASSIGWGPTYEQYF; DNA: TGTGCCAGTAGTATAGGCTGGGGGCCCACCTACGAGCAGTACTTC; D: -; J: TRBJ2-7; V: TRBV19; size: -
CDR3: CASSETPYSNQPQHF; DNA: TGTGCCAGCAGTGAAACTCCTTATAGCAATCAGCCCCAGCATTTT; D: -; J: TRBJ1-5; V: TRBV6-1; size: once
CDR3: CASSEQGYYGYTF; DNA: TGCGCCAGCAGTGAACAGGGTTACTATGGCTACACCTTC; D: -; J: TRBJ1-2; V: TRBV10-2; size: few
CDR3: CASSIGPGGSEAFF; DNA: TGTGCCAGTAGTATAGGTCCAGGGGGCTCTGAAGCTTTCTTT; D: TRBD1; J: TRBJ1-1; V: TRBV19; size: few
CDR3: CASSPPPGSGNTIYF; DNA: TGCGCCAGCAGCCCCCCGCCCGGGAGCGGAAACACCATATATTTT; D: -; J: TRBJ1-3; V: TRBV5-1; size: -
CDR3: CASSLSAQRDQETQYF; DNA: TGTGCCAGCAGTCTGTCAGCTCAGAGGGACCAAGAGACCCAGTACTTC; D: -; J: TRBJ2-5; V: TRBV27; size: -
CDR3: CATSDWRGTNYGYTF; DNA: TGTGCCACCAGTGATTGGCGGGGGACGAATTATGGCTACACCTTC; D: -; J: TRBJ1-2; V: TRBV24-1; size: -
CDR3: CASSFLILEPQHF; DNA: TGCGCCAGCAGCTTCTTAATTTTAGAGCCCCAGCATTTT; D: -; J: TRBJ1-5; V: TRBV4-1; size: many
CDR3: CAWSASGVAFF; DNA: TGTGCCTGGAGTGCGTCAGGGGTAGCTTTCTTT; D: -; J: TRBJ1-1; V: TRBV30; size: -
CDR3: CASSLGQGGGYTF; DNA: TGTGCCAGCAGCCTTGGACAGGGCGGTGGCTACACCTTC; D: TRBD1; J: TRBJ1-2; V: TRBV6-5; size: -
CDR3: CASSRRDRTDTEAFF; DNA: TGTGCCAGCAGCCGTAGGGACAGAACGGACACTGAAGCTTTCTTT; D: TRBD1; J: TRBJ1-1; V: TRBV5-8; size: few